Below are 23 T cell receptor beta chains sequenced from a single sample in a study of T cells after yellow fever vaccination (dated by TCRdb to between 2018 and 2020). Taken with the paper, the label for treatment or condition translates to: live attenuated yellow fever vaccine strain. Library construction relied on 5' RACE. Sequencing took place on an Illumina HiSeq 2500. TCRdb cleaned the public reads at Q25 with fastp, built clones with MiXCR and kept in-frame beta chains. For every CDR3 protein sequence, its rows merge into one entry that carries the most common genes and DNA. The sample includes a few hundred thousand distinct CDR3 sequences, with around 13% observed a single time. The ten largest clones take up 0.4% to 0.55% of the sample. The sample here was CD4+ T cells sorted from PBMCs, taken 45 days after the yellow fever booster vaccination. The receptor source for this set is a man in his thirties or forties who received the YFV17D yellow fever vaccine.

The table lists this clonotype with many counts. The chain couples TRBV12-3 or TRBV12-4 to TRBJ1-5, with a weak D call TRBD1 (5 bases). CDR3 size: 14 residues. V lost 8 bases and J 1 base, leaving 12 bases between the germline ends. The CDR3 region has the DNA TGTGCCAGCTTGCAGGGCACAAGCAATCAGCCCCAGCATTTT. As protein: CASLQGTSNQPQHF.

V and J are TRBV6-5 and TRBJ2-3, with D perhaps given as TRBD1 or TRBD2 (5 bases each). This CDR3 region has 15 residues. Trimming took 5 bases from V and 2 from J, leaving 14 bases between them. Germline-derived CDR1 and CDR2 are MNHEY and SVGAGI. CDR3 protein: CASSNRGAPTDTQYF. In nucleotides, the CDR3 is TGTGCCAGCAGTAACCGGGGCGCTCCCACAGATACGCAGTATTTT.

In the case of this clonotype: One junction end disagrees with the germline gene, perhaps due to a read error. This sequence joins TRBV7-2 and TRBJ2-2; 10 positions match TRBD1. This CDR3 is 16 amino acids long. Germline CDR1 and CDR2: SGHTA and FQGNSA. The chain's CDR3 is CASSQYGTGVSGELIF. As DNA, the CDR3 is TGTGCCAGCAGCCAATACGGGACAGGGGTTTCAGGGGAGCTGATTTTT.

The table lists this clonotype with a few counts. The chain recombines TRBV7-2 with TRBJ1-1, with TRBD1 as a possible D gene (6 bases). The V gene lost 6 bases and the J gene lost 5 bases, with 16 bases spanning the gap. Germline V gene lookup returns CDR1 SGHTA and CDR2 FQGNSA. The CDR3 has 14 residues. The CDR3 loop is CASRDRMGGTEAFF. In DNA, the CDR3 is TGTGCCAGCAGAGACAGGATGGGGGGAACTGAAGCTTTCTTT.

The chain uses TRBV5-6 and TRBJ2-5; 12 nucleotides align to TRBD2. Germline V gene sequence: CDR1 SGHDT, CDR2 YYEEEE. V was clipped by 2 bases and J by 3 bases; unmatched bases: 8. The CDR3 spans 17 residues. The CDR3 reads CASSFQASGRAEETQYF. DNA for the CDR3: TGTGCCAGCAGCTTTCAGGCTAGCGGGAGGGCCGAAGAGACCCAGTACTTC.

The CDR3 reads CAITSSGPYEQYF. In DNA, the CDR3 is TGTGCCATCACTTCTAGCGGACCATACGAGCAGTACTTC. V usage is TRBV10-3 and J usage is TRBJ2-7; 7 nucleotides line up with TRBD2. This CDR3 spans 13 amino acids. CDR1 is ENHRY, CDR2 SYGVKD, per germline. V shed 7 bases, J shed 4 bases, and the junction held 7 bases outside the gene matches.

The CDR3 protein is CSVERGARYGYTF. The DNA for the CDR3 is TGCAGCGTTGAAAGGGGCGCCCGTTATGGCTACACCTTC. V gene TRBV29-1 combines with J gene TRBJ1-2, with D possibly being TRBD1 (5 bases). This CDR3 spans 13 amino acids. Looked up from germline, CDR1 is SQVTM and CDR2 is ANQGSEA. V was pared by 2 bases and J by 5 bases, with 12 bases between. Full variable domain (rest looked up from reference TRBV29-1 and TRBJ1-2): SAVISQKPSRDICQRGTSLTIQCQVDSQVTMMFWYRQQPGQSLTLIATANQGSEATYESGFVIDKFPISRPNLTFSTLTVSNMSPEDSSIYLCSVERGARYGYTFGSGTRLTVV.

The chain combines TRBV20-1 with TRBJ1-3, with D unresolved. In germline, CDR1 is DFQATT, CDR2 SNEGSKA (reference sequence). V was cut by 6 bases and J by 4 bases, with 19 bases left in between. This CDR3 region has 15 residues. The CDR3 sequence: CSALKRVSTGNTIYF. In nucleotides, the CDR3 is TGCAGTGCCCTCAAGCGAGTGTCAACGGGAAACACCATATATTTT.

The chain employs TRBV20-1 and TRBJ2-7, with TRBD1 as a possible D gene (6 bases). The V and J ends lost 6 bases and 7 bases respectively, with 19 bases between them. Germline V gene sequence: CDR1 DFQATT, CDR2 SNEGSKA (reference sequence). The CDR3 has 13 amino acids. The CDR3 protein is CSATRDNVREQYF. The CDR3 DNA follows: TGCAGTGCAACCCGGGACAACGTGAGGGAGCAGTACTTC.

This clonotype occurred a few times. The J gene is TRBJ2-1, the V gene TRBV7-9; tentatively, D is TRBD1 (6 bases). The CDR3 contains 14 residues. Per germline, CDR1 SEHNR and CDR2 FQNEAQ (reference sequence). V lost 5 bases to trimming and J lost 3 bases, with 11 bases between them. The CDR3 DNA follows: TGTGCCAGCAGCCTCATAGGGGGCTACAATGAGCAGTTCTTC. Protein product: CASSLIGGYNEQFF.

This rearrangement joins TRBV27 to TRBJ2-7, with 14 positions matching TRBD2. V was clipped by 8 bases and J by 9 bases; unmatched bases: 6. The V gene's germline CDR1 is MNHEY and CDR2 SMNVEV (reference sequence). This CDR3 has 13 amino acids. The CDR3 protein is CASAGTSGSGQYF. CDR3 DNA sequence: TGTGCCAGCGCCGGGACTAGCGGGAGCGGGCAGTACTTC.

The V call is TRBV20-1, the J call TRBJ2-7; D is uncertain. Germline CDR1 DFQATT, CDR2 SNEGSKA (reference sequence). This CDR3 is built from 15 residues. V gave up 3 bases and J gave up 0 bases, with 15 bases separating them. In DNA, the CDR3 is TGCAGTGCTAGGGTATCCCCTGTGAGCTCCTACGAGCAGTACTTC. It translates to CSARVSPVSSYEQYF.

The chain is built from TRBV5-1 and TRBJ1-2; D call uncertain. The V gene lost 0 bases and the J gene lost 0 bases, with 6 bases spanning the gap. This CDR3 is built from 14 residues. Germline values: CDR1 SGHRS, CDR2 YFSETQ. In DNA, the CDR3 is TGCGCCAGCAGCTTGGCCACCTCTAACTATGGCTACACCTTC. Translated, it gives CASSLATSNYGYTF.

The rearrangement uses TRBV29-1 and TRBJ2-3, with 8 bases matching TRBD2. The trim removed 2 bases at V and 5 bases at J, leaving 6 bases unmatched. CDR1 is SQVTM and CDR2 is ANQGSEA in the germline V gene. The CDR3 has 14 amino acids. The CDR3 DNA follows: TGCAGCGTTGAATCTAGCGGGCAAAGAGATACGCAGTATTTT. This codes for CSVESSGQRDTQYF.

The chain combines TRBV20-1 with TRBJ2-7; 12 nucleotides line up with TRBD1. The germline V gene has CDR1 DFQATT and CDR2 SNEGSKA (reference sequence). CDR3 length equals 14 residues. V lost 6 bases, J lost 7 bases, and 10 bases stayed unmatched. The CDR3 sequence: CSAVPGQGAEEQYF. DNA for the CDR3: TGCAGTGCCGTTCCGGGACAGGGGGCTGAGGAGCAGTACTTC.

The chain joins TRBV2 to TRBJ2-1, with 12 bases lining up with TRBD1. V trimming: 6 bases; J trimming: 6 bases; junction bases outside the gene matches: 6. CDR3 length equals 15 residues. Germline V gives CDR1 SNHLY, CDR2 FYNNEI. CDR3 in amino acids: CASRKGQGAFNEQFF. The CDR3 DNA follows: TGTGCCAGCAGGAAGGGACAGGGGGCATTCAATGAGCAGTTCTTC.

This clonotype was observed a few times. V and J are TRBV18 and TRBJ1-1; D gene uncertain. Trimming took off 3 bases at V and 4 bases at J, with 12 bases between the two ends. The CDR3 consists of 14 residues. Germline CDR1 KGHSH, CDR2 LQKENI. The CDR3 loop reads CASSPRPGGTEAFF. CDR3 sequence (DNA): TGTGCCAGCTCACCTCGACCGGGAGGCACTGAAGCTTTCTTT.

The genes are TRBV5-1 and TRBJ2-5; D perhaps matches TRBD2 (5 bases). CDR3 length equals 14 residues. V was shortened by 1 base and J by 4 bases, with 11 bases between the two germline ends. The germline CDR1 and CDR2 sequences are SGHRS and YFSETQ. CDR3 protein: CASSLTGNRETQYF. Here the CDR3 DNA reads TGCGCCAGCAGCTTGACGGGGAACAGAGAGACCCAGTACTTC.

The gene calls are TRBV20-1 and TRBJ2-1; the D gene is possibly TRBD2 (7 bases). The V end was cut by 6 bases, the J end by 8 bases, with 23 bases between. The CDR3 sequence is 15 residues long. The germline gives CDR1 DFQATT, CDR2 SNEGSKA (reference sequence). The chain's CDR3 is CSASDPARGRDEQFF. As DNA, the CDR3 is TGCAGTGCGTCGGACCCGGCGCGGGGGCGCGATGAGCAGTTCTTC.

This clonotype appeared a few times. This sequence joins TRBV10-3 and TRBJ2-7; D might be TRBD1 (6 bases). V shed 8 bases and J shed 2 bases, with 19 bases lying between them. The CDR3 loop spans 15 amino acids. Germline CDR1 and CDR2: ENHRY and SYGVKD. CDR3 loop: CAISRPGDGAYEQYF. The CDR3 coding sequence is TGTGCCATCTCCCGTCCAGGGGACGGAGCCTACGAGCAGTACTTC.

J is TRBJ2-2 and V is TRBV4-3; no definite D call. Trimming shortened V by 4 bases and J by 7 bases, and 10 bases separated the two germline ends. The CDR3 is made up of 13 amino acids. Germline assignment: CDR1 LGHNA and CDR2 YSLEER. Here the CDR3 reads CASSREFVGELFF. As DNA, the CDR3 is TGCGCCAGCAGCCGAGAGTTCGTCGGGGAGCTGTTTTTT.

This clonotype appeared a few times. The chain couples TRBV10-3 to TRBJ2-3; 9 bases are a match to TRBD1. The trim removed 4 bases at V and 1 base at J, leaving 3 bases unmatched. This CDR3 has 15 amino acids. Germline V gene data show CDR1 as ENHRY and CDR2 as SYGVKD. The CDR3 nucleotides read TGTGCCATCAGTGGACGGGACAGGGGCACAGATACGCAGTATTTT. This gives the protein CAISGRDRGTDTQYF.

The genes are TRBV5-6 and TRBJ2-3, with D possibly being TRBD2 (6 bases). V was cut by 0 bases and J by 1 base, with 21 bases left in between. CDR3 size: 19 residues. Germline CDR1 SGHDT, CDR2 YYEEEE. The CDR3 is CASSLGYRGLAPRTDTQYF. The CDR3 DNA sequence: TGTGCCAGCAGCTTGGGGTATAGGGGCCTAGCGCCTCGCACAGATACGCAGTATTTT.